What follows are 5 T cell receptor beta chains derived from one specimen sequenced in a study of T cells in Graves' hyperthyroidism and ophthalmopathy. The CDR3 regions of TCR beta were amplified from RNA transcripts. HTBI primers drove first-round RT-PCR of the TCR CDR3. One entry per CDR3 protein, called by TCRdb with MiXCR from the multiplex PCR reads. The table lists 250,000 to 350,000 distinct CDR3 sequences, approximately 17% of them singletons. Sequenced input: blood. The receptor set was obtained from a man younger than 40 with Graves' hyperthyroidism.

This clonotype was seen many times. The J gene is TRBJ2-1, the V gene TRBV11-2; D might be TRBD2 (6 bases). V was clipped by 2 bases and J by 4 bases, with 18 bases between them. The CDR3 totals 17 residues. The V gene's germline CDR1 is SGHAT and CDR2 FQNNGV. The CDR3: CASSLFRGTVSYNEQFF. The DNA of the CDR3 is TGTGCCAGCAGCTTATTCCGCGGGACGGTGTCTTACAATGAGCAGTTCTTC.

This clonotype was counted at least ten times. The chain has TRBV30 and TRBJ2-5; TRBD1 matches at 7 bases. The CDR3 spans 12 residues. Looked up from germline, CDR1 is GTSNPN and CDR2 is SVGIG (reference sequence). Trimming removed 5 bases from V and 3 bases from J; junction bases left unmatched: 3. The CDR3: CAWGTVEETQYF. In DNA, the CDR3 is TGTGCCTGGGGGACAGTGGAAGAGACCCAGTACTTC.

This clonotype was counted a few times. V usage is TRBV5-1 and J usage is TRBJ2-7; 11 bases are shared with TRBD1. The V gene's germline CDR1 is SGHRS and CDR2 YFSETQ. The J segment lost 7 bases and the V segment lost 4 bases, leaving 7 bases of the junction unmatched. This CDR3 is built from 14 residues. The CDR3, as DNA: TGCGCCAGCAGCCCTGGACAGGGGGCAAAAGAGCAGTACTTC. Translating gives CASSPGQGAKEQYF.

This clonotype was recorded at least ten times. The chain recombines TRBV2 with TRBJ2-1, with D perhaps matching TRBD1 (5 bases). Trimming took off 11 bases at V and 0 bases at J, with 14 bases between the two ends. This CDR3 has 14 residues. Germline CDR1 SNHLY, CDR2 FYNNEI. The CDR3 region is CAGAQGYSYNEQFF. DNA of the CDR3: TGTGCCGGTGCTCAGGGTTACTCCTACAATGAGCAGTTCTTC.

This clonotype was found many times. The chain recombines TRBV28 with TRBJ2-1; D uncertain. The germline V gene encodes CDR1 MDHEN and CDR2 SYDVKM. This CDR3 comprises 14 residues. Between the trimmed V and J ends, which lost 8 bases and 2 bases, there was a span of 13 bases. As DNA, the CDR3 is TGTGCCAGCTGGGAAACCCGAACCTACAATGAGCAGTTCTTC. It is translated as CASWETRTYNEQFF.